This T cell receptor (beta chain) was found in a study of blood T cell repertoires in COVID-19. This CDR3 region has 14 residues. This clone turned up a few times. Original analysis: From reference gene primer amplification, estimates of nucleated cell counts were derived. Profiled with immunoSEQ multiplex PCR; TCRdb holds only in-frame clones, not every one. The V and J calls and clone size are taken from that table; D and trimming were inferred from the DNA. This table holds approximately 76,000 clones, about 68% found once. The sequencing sample was made of peripheral blood. V gene TRBV21-1 combines with J gene TRBJ1-5. TRBV21-1 is labeled a pseudogene. This TCR was sampled from a woman in her seventies with acute or convalescent COVID-19. CDR3 coding DNA: TGTGCCAGCAGACCCGTCCCGGGAAATCAGCCCCAGCATTTT. It codes for CASRPVPGNQPQHF.